This T cell receptor beta chain was observed in a study of blood T cell repertoires in COVID-19. The V end was cut by 2 bases, the J end by 4 bases, with 9 bases between. Germline CDR1 and CDR2: LGHNA and YNFKEQ. This CDR3 comprises 14 residues. Assay used: immunoSEQ multiplex PCR; TCRdb lists only in-frame clones, some missing. The table shows some 200,000 clones, with about four fifths occurring only once. Study members were between roughly 18 and 100 years old and lived in 25 or so US regions. Cohort placement rested on clinical history that participants reported themselves. Those designated as exposed participants met a COVID-19 case within 2 weeks before study entry.

This chain uses TRBV4-2 with TRBJ1-5; no clear D. Sequencing used PBMCs or T cells enriched from blood (not recorded which). The TCR sequence derives from a woman in her forties or fifties who had been exposed to COVID-19. The DNA for the CDR3 is TGTGCCAGCAGCCAATCGGGAGGGAATCAGCCCCAGCATTTT. This encodes CASSQSGGNQPQHF.